A single sample gave rise to the 31 T cell receptor beta chains below, sequenced in a study of cytomegalovirus exposure and HLA in healthy donors. The PCR was carried out with 60 Vbeta primers and 13 Jbeta primers. Sequenced by immunoSEQ multiplex PCR; TCRdb stores in-frame clones only, minus some. The table records approximately 99,000 clones, around 82% of them present only once. Specimen: PBMCs. The source is a man aged 40-49 years in good health and CMV-seropositive.

The chain couples TRBV5-1 to TRBJ2-5; D might be TRBD1 (6 bases). V was trimmed by 4 bases and J by 4 bases, leaving 17 bases between them. In germline, CDR1 is SGHRS, CDR2 YFSETQ. This CDR3 is built from 15 residues. CDR3 region: CASSAEQGIGETQYF. CDR3 bases: TGCGCCAGCAGCGCGGAGCAGGGGATAGGAGAGACCCAGTACTTC.

The V gene is TRBV5-6, the J gene TRBJ1-2; tentative D call: TRBD1 (6 bases). V gave up 4 bases and J gave up 2 bases, with 12 bases separating them. The CDR3 totals 14 residues. CDR1 SGHDT and CDR2 YYEEEE come from the germline V gene. The DNA of the CDR3 is TGTGCCAGCAGCACGCAACAGGGAAACTATGGCTACACCTTC. Amino acids: CASSTQQGNYGYTF.

The chain links TRBV2 to TRBJ2-2; 7 bases agree with TRBD1. Trimming cost V 8 bases and J 5 bases; bases outside gene matches: 5. The V gene's germline CDR1 is SNHLY and CDR2 FYNNEI. CDR3 length: 13 amino acids. Here the CDR3 DNA reads TGTGCCAGCGGATACAGGGGAACCGGGGAGCTGTTTTTT. Protein sequence: CASGYRGTGELFF.

The V call is TRBV30, the J call TRBJ2-3, with D perhaps TRBD2 (6 bases). The CDR3 runs to 12 residues. V was clipped by 2 bases and J by 12 bases, with 15 bases between them. Germline V gene data show CDR1 as GTSNPN and CDR2 as SVGIG (reference sequence). The CDR3 DNA reads as TGTGCCTGGAGTAACCGACCGGGAGTACAGTATTTT. Encoded protein: CAWSNRPGVQYF.

The CDR3 reads CASSPPSDEQYF. The CDR3 nucleotides are TGCGCCAGCAGCCCCCCGAGTGACGAGCAGTACTTC. V and J are TRBV5-1 and TRBJ2-7, with D unclear. This CDR3 has 12 amino acids. Germline loops: CDR1 SGHRS, CDR2 YFSETQ. V shed 4 bases and J shed 5 bases, with 10 bases lying between them.

The V call is TRBV2, the J call TRBJ2-7, with D possibly TRBD2 on 6 matching bases. V lost 5 bases, J lost 6 bases, and 17 bases lay in between. CDR1 is SNHLY and CDR2 is FYNNEI in the germline V gene. This CDR3 is 14 amino acids long. The CDR3 reads CASSMTVGGLEQYF. CDR3 nucleotides: TGTGCCAGCAGTATGACAGTCGGGGGTCTCGAGCAGTACTTC.

V and J are TRBV6-5 and TRBJ2-7; D might be TRBD1 (5 bases). The V gene's germline CDR1 is MNHEY and CDR2 SVGAGI. This CDR3 has 15 residues. The V end was cut by 5 bases, the J end by 4 bases, with 18 bases between. In nucleotides, the CDR3 is TGTGCCAGCAGTCCCAGCCCGTCAGGGCGTTACGAGCAGTACTTC. This codes for CASSPSPSGRYEQYF.

CDR3 amino acids: CASSQRPHGLGNTEAFF. In nucleotides, the CDR3 is TGCGCCAGCAGCCAAAGACCCCACGGACTGGGGAACACTGAAGCTTTCTTT. The rearrangement links TRBV4-1 to TRBJ1-1; unclear D gene. The germline CDR1 and CDR2 sequences are MGHRA and YSYEKL. V lost 2 bases to trimming and J lost 1 base, with 17 bases between them. The CDR3 is 17 amino acids.

This CDR3 is CATSRGGWRLAPKETQYF. The CDR3 nucleotides are TGTGCCACCAGCAGAGGCGGGTGGAGGTTAGCGCCAAAAGAGACCCAGTACTTC. The chain couples TRBV15 to TRBJ2-5; D possibly corresponds to TRBD2 (5 bases). The CDR3 length is 18 residues. Per germline, CDR1 LNHNV and CDR2 YYDKDF (reference sequence). V lost 1 base and J 3 bases, leaving 21 bases between the germline ends.

The CDR3 is CASSVDGSSIYEQYF. The DNA for the CDR3 is TGTGCCAGCAGCGTAGACGGGAGCTCAATCTACGAGCAGTACTTC. This chain uses TRBV9 with TRBJ2-7; D is perhaps TRBD2 (6 bases). The V gene's germline CDR1 is SGDLS and CDR2 YYNGEE. V was trimmed by 0 bases and J by 3 bases, leaving 13 bases between them. This CDR3 region has 15 residues.

The chain combines TRBV2 with TRBJ1-1, with D unresolved. CDR3 length: 14 residues. Trimming stripped 1 base from V and 7 bases from J, with 13 bases between. Germline CDR1 reads SNHLY; CDR2 reads FYNNEI. CDR3 sequence: CASSEEREVGEAFF. CDR3 nucleotide sequence: TGTGCCAGCAGTGAAGAAAGGGAGGTTGGTGAAGCTTTCTTT.

V usage is TRBV28 and J usage is TRBJ1-5; 8 positions agree with TRBD1. Germline-derived CDR1 and CDR2 are MDHEN and SYDVKM. This CDR3 spans 16 amino acids. The ends lost 5 bases at V and 5 bases at J; junction bases unmatched: 11. Here the CDR3 DNA reads TGTGCCAGCAGTCACCGGGACAGGCGTTTTCATCAGCCCCAGCATTTT. It is translated as CASSHRDRRFHQPQHF. Full variable domain (outside the CDR3, taken from reference TRBV28 and TRBJ1-5): DVKVTQSSRYLVKRTGEKVFLECVQDMDHENMFWYRQDPGLGLRLIYFSYDVKMKEKGDIPEGYSVSREKKERFSLILESASTNQTSMYLCASSHRDRRFHQPQHFGDGTRLSIL.

The genes are TRBV2 and TRBJ2-7, with D unresolved. This CDR3 contains 13 residues. Germline V gene data show CDR1 as SNHLY and CDR2 as FYNNEI. The ends were cut back, 1 base at V and 3 bases at J, with 7 bases in the middle. The CDR3 loop reads CASSEGTYYEQYF. The CDR3 nucleotides read TGTGCCAGCAGTGAAGGTACCTACTACGAGCAGTACTTC.

The chain recombines TRBV6-1 with TRBJ2-7, with D perhaps TRBD1 (5 bases). V gave up 4 bases and J gave up 2 bases, with 15 bases separating them. The CDR3 totals 15 residues. Germline V gene lookup returns CDR1 MNHNS and CDR2 SASEGT. The CDR3 is CASSVETVKTYEQYF. The DNA for the CDR3 is TGTGCCAGCAGTGTGGAGACAGTTAAAACCTACGAGCAGTACTTC.

This chain connects TRBV19 to TRBJ1-6, with 8 nucleotides matching TRBD1. The trim removed 6 bases at V and 8 bases at J, leaving 6 bases unmatched. The germline V gene encodes CDR1 LNHDA and CDR2 SQIVND (reference sequence). There are 14 residues in the CDR3. The CDR3 nucleotides are TGTGCCAGTAGCGGACAGGGCAGCTATTCACCCCTCCACTTT. Amino acid sequence: CASSGQGSYSPLHF.

The V call is TRBV19, the J call TRBJ2-1; TRBD2 matches 11 bases. CDR1 is LNHDA, CDR2 SQIVND, per germline (reference sequence). J gave up 6 bases and V 4 bases, and 2 bases lay outside the gene matches. The CDR3 runs 14 residues. The CDR3 loop is CASSSLAGGNEQFF. The DNA for the CDR3 is TGTGCCAGTAGTAGCCTAGCGGGAGGCAATGAGCAGTTCTTC.

The V and J genes are TRBV19 and TRBJ2-3; 11 nucleotides line up with TRBD2. J lost 15 bases, V lost 1 base, and 9 bases had no gene match. The CDR3 runs to 14 residues. The germline V gene has CDR1 LNHDA and CDR2 SQIVND (reference sequence). The CDR3 is CASSIVGTSGVTYF. CDR3 in DNA: TGTGCCAGTAGTATAGTAGGGACTAGCGGCGTAACATATTTT.

The rearrangement links TRBV5-5 to TRBJ2-2, with 10 bases identical to TRBD1. CDR3 length: 17 amino acids. With 2 bases clipped from V and 4 bases from J, the junction kept 8 bases outside the gene matches. Germline assignment: CDR1 SGHKS and CDR2 YYEKEE (reference sequence). CDR3 loop: CASSLALGQGSTGELFF. CDR3 DNA: TGTGCCAGCAGCTTAGCCCTGGGACAGGGGAGCACCGGGGAGCTGTTTTTT.

The chain recombines TRBV7-9 with TRBJ2-4; 12 bases map to TRBD1. Germline V CDR1 and CDR2: SEHNR, FQNEAQ (reference sequence). The V gene end was trimmed by 1 base and the J gene end by 15 bases; junction bases not matched to a gene: 10. This CDR3 is 15 amino acids long. CDR3 amino acids: CASSLEGTGGSIRYF. The CDR3 DNA sequence: TGTGCCAGCAGCTTAGAAGGGACAGGGGGCAGTATTAGGTACTTC.

The chain links TRBV7-9 to TRBJ2-6; D is possibly TRBD1 (6 bases). V lost 3 bases, J lost 4 bases, and 13 bases lay in between. The CDR3 is 16 residues long. Per germline, CDR1 SEHNR and CDR2 FQNEAQ (reference sequence). CDR3 nucleotides: TGTGCCAGCAGCTTGAGTACAGGGCGGGGGGCCAACGTCCTGACTTTC. The encoded protein is CASSLSTGRGANVLTF.

The chain joins TRBV7-3 to TRBJ2-3; D remains unclear. The V end was cut by 5 bases, the J end by 0 bases, with 6 bases between. Germline CDR1 SGHTA, CDR2 FQGTGA. The CDR3 contains 13 residues. CDR3 sequence reads: CASSPVSTDTQYF. DNA for the CDR3: TGTGCCAGCAGCCCCGTAAGCACAGATACGCAGTATTTT.

This chain joins TRBV10-1 and TRBJ1-1; D ambiguous. The germline V gene has CDR1 WNHNN and CDR2 SYGVQD (reference sequence). The CDR3 runs to 12 residues. Trimming took 0 bases from V and 7 from J, leaving 6 bases between them. CDR3 sequence reads: CASSESRVEAFF. The CDR3 region has the DNA TGCGCCAGCAGTGAGTCGAGGGTTGAAGCTTTCTTT.

This rearrangement joins TRBV6-4 to TRBJ1-1; no clear D gene. Trimming stripped 4 bases from V and 6 bases from J, with 24 bases between. The CDR3 consists of 17 residues. Germline V gene lookup returns CDR1 MRHNA and CDR2 SNTAGT. DNA for the CDR3: TGTGCCAGCAGTGGTACGGGGATCCTCGGGTTGAGGCCTGAAGCTTTCTTT. Translation: CASSGTGILGLRPEAFF.

The gene calls are TRBV28 and TRBJ1-3, with TRBD1 matching 9 bases. This CDR3 is 15 amino acids long. The V segment lost 4 bases and the J segment 4 bases; nucleotides outside the gene matches: 5. Germline CDR1 MDHEN, CDR2 SYDVKM. CDR3 residues: CASSYGQGRGNTIYF. The CDR3 coding sequence is TGTGCCAGCAGTTATGGACAGGGGAGGGGAAACACCATATATTTT.

The chain has TRBV7-2 and TRBJ2-5, with 14 bases fitting TRBD2. The trim removed 5 bases at V and 3 bases at J, leaving 2 bases unmatched. Germline CDR1 and CDR2: SGHTA and FQGNSA. There are 15 residues in the CDR3. CDR3 in DNA: TGTGCCAGCAGCCGGGGACTAGCGGGGGAAGAGACCCAGTACTTC. Protein: CASSRGLAGEETQYF.

This clone was counted a few times. The CDR3 sequence is CASSSQGFEQYF. Written as DNA, the CDR3 is TGTGCCAGCAGCTCCCAGGGATTCGAGCAGTACTTC. This rearrangement joins TRBV5-4 to TRBJ2-7, with D possibly matching TRBD1 (5 bases). CDR1 and CDR2 (germline): SGHNT, YYREEE (reference sequence). Trimming shortened V by 3 bases and J by 6 bases, and 10 bases separated the two germline ends. The CDR3 loop spans 12 amino acids.

The chain carries TRBV30 and TRBJ2-5; 11 positions match TRBD2. Germline V gene data show CDR1 as GTSNPN and CDR2 as SVGIG (reference sequence). CDR3 length equals 15 residues. V lost 5 bases, J lost 1 base, and 6 bases stayed unmatched. CDR3 sequence (DNA): TGTGCCTGGGCTAGCGGGGGGCCACCCCAAGAGACCCAGTACTTC. Translated: CAWASGGPPQETQYF.

The rearrangement links TRBV5-6 to TRBJ1-1, with TRBD1 as a possible D gene (6 bases). Trimming removed 4 bases from V and 5 bases from J, with 12 bases in between. The CDR3 totals 13 residues. Germline assignment: CDR1 SGHDT and CDR2 YYEEEE. The CDR3 region is CASSPDSRTEAFF. DNA of the CDR3: TGTGCCAGCAGCCCGGACAGTAGGACTGAAGCTTTCTTT.

The chain links TRBV5-1 to TRBJ2-3; the match to TRBD1 covers 7 bases. This CDR3 has 16 amino acids. The trim removed 0 bases at V and 0 bases at J, leaving 4 bases unmatched. Germline CDR1 SGHRS, CDR2 YFSETQ. The CDR3 loop reads CASSLGWTGSTDTQYF. CDR3 nucleotides: TGCGCCAGCAGCTTGGGATGGACAGGTAGCACAGATACGCAGTATTTT.

This clone was seen just once. The chain couples TRBV7-8 to TRBJ2-1; 7 positions agree with TRBD2. The CDR3 is 15 residues long. Trimming took 0 bases from V and 9 from J; bases not matched to a gene: 8. Germline-derived CDR1 and CDR2 are SGHVS and FQNEAQ. In DNA, the CDR3 is TGTGCCAGCAGCTTAGCGGTCGGGAGGAGTAGTGAGCAGTTCTTC. Residues: CASSLAVGRSSEQFF.

The chain joins TRBV30 to TRBJ1-2, with D perhaps matching TRBD1 (5 bases). Germline lookup yields CDR1 GTSNPN and CDR2 SVGIG (reference sequence). The CDR3 is made up of 12 amino acids. The germline V and J ends were trimmed by 1 base and 5 bases, with 8 bases remaining between them. Here the CDR3 reads CAWSAGGYGYTF. CDR3 DNA sequence: TGTGCCTGGAGTGCGGGGGGGTATGGCTACACCTTC. The variable domain in full, with the rest retrieved from reference TRBV30 and TRBJ1-2, is SQTIHQWPATLVQPVGSPLSLECTVEGTSNPNLYWYRQAAGRGLQLLFYSVGIGQISSEVPQNLSASRPQDRQFILSSKKLLLSDSGFYLCAWSAGGYGYTFGSGTRLTVV.